This T cell receptor (beta chain) emerged from a study of blood T cells in healthy people across ages. Study-level findings and limits: Unsorted PBMC input precluded a conclusive naive versus antigen-experienced comparison. Unknown donor CMV status possibly confounded expanded clonotype changes. Comparison with aged donors showed that long-lived donors had more naive CD4+ cells and higher diversity.

Isolated PBMCs totaled at least 7 million in each sample. This CDR3 contains 16 residues. CDR1 DFQATT and CDR2 SNEGSKA come from the germline V gene (reference sequence). J gave up 1 base and V 0 bases, and 6 bases lay outside the gene matches. It was with a sample-barcoded 5' primer and a J-beta primer mix that a second PCR of roughly 6 to 11 cycles was run. TCRdb called the 5' RACE reads again in MiXCR, with one record for every CDR3 protein. The data hold some 1.5 million distinct CDR3 sequences, with under 30% observed a single time. Regarding this clonotype: As yet, its antigen is unknown.

The TCR originated in a woman in her 30s in good health. Specimen: blood. The chain couples TRBV20-1 to TRBJ1-5; the match to TRBD1 covers 7 bases. CDR3 sequence (DNA): TGCAGTGCTAGAGAATCGAGGGGGCTCAGCAATCAGCCCCAGCATTTT. It specifies CSARESRGLSNQPQHF.